A selection of T cell receptor beta chains follows, all from one sample in a study of regulatory T cells in long-lasting Graves disease. TCRdb used MiXCR to reprocess the multiplex PCR reads, holding one entry per CDR3 protein. This table holds under 500,000 distinct CDR3 sequences, roughly 20% found once. This material consisted of peripheral blood mononuclear cells (PBMCs), taken when the disease was refractory, from a patient treated with antithyroid drugs. The receptors come from a female donor with Graves disease. The CDR3 runs from the conserved cysteine through the conserved F or W. Fields, in order: D gene, V gene, J gene, clone size, CDR3 protein, CDR3 DNA. D genes are given only for firm matches. Clone size is given for some rows only: seen once, a few or many times, or a class if the clone is expanded.

>NA|TRBV20-1|TRBJ2-7|many
CSAKSQTVSYEQYF
TGCAGTGCTAAATCCCAGACCGTCTCCTACGAGCAGTACTTC
>NA|TRBV6-1|TRBJ1-1|NA
CASNQQVNTEAFF
TGTGCCAGTAACCAACAGGTGAACACTGAAGCTTTCTTT
>NA|TRBV20-1|TRBJ1-3|few
CSAKPAGGNTIYF
TGCAGTGCGAAGCCGGCAGGGGGAAACACCATATATTTT
>TRBD2|TRBV11-2|TRBJ2-7|NA
CASSLEPSGLVNEQYF
TGTGCCAGCAGCTTAGAGCCATCGGGACTAGTAAACGAGCAGTACTTC
>TRBD2|TRBV2|TRBJ2-2|many
CASIGLAGYGELFF
TGTGCCAGCATTGGGCTAGCGGGCTACGGGGAGCTGTTTTTT
>TRBD1|TRBV3-1|TRBJ2-7|NA
CATRQGVSYEQYF
TGTGCCACCAGACAGGGGGTTTCCTACGAGCAGTACTTC
>NA|TRBV20-1|TRBJ2-6|few
CSARDLRVLSGANVLTF
TGCAGTGCTAGAGATCTGCGGGTTCTCTCTGGGGCCAACGTCCTGACTTTC
>TRBD2|TRBV3-1|TRBJ2-2|NA
CASSHPSGKTGELFF
TGTGCCAGCAGCCATCCTAGCGGGAAAACCGGGGAGCTGTTTTTT
>NA|TRBV6-1|TRBJ2-1|NA
CASSVTSAGAIGNEQFF
TGTGCCAGCAGTGTAACGTCGGCGGGTGCGATAGGCAATGAGCAGTTCTTC
>NA|TRBV28|TRBJ1-5|many
CASSQGWEPQHF
TGTGCCAGCAGCCAGGGGTGGGAGCCCCAGCATTTT
>NA|TRBV5-1|TRBJ1-1|few
CASSLVDGEAFF
TGCGCCAGCAGCCTGGTGGATGGTGAAGCTTTCTTT
>NA|TRBV5-6|TRBJ2-1|NA
CASNSRDNYNEQFF
TGTGCCAGCAACTCGCGGGACAACTACAATGAGCAGTTCTTC
>NA|TRBV7-2|TRBJ2-7|many
CASSGRGSSYEQYF
TGTGCCAGCAGCGGGCGCGGAAGCTCCTACGAGCAGTACTTC
>TRBD1|TRBV28|TRBJ1-1|many
CASSLQNRGANTEAFF
TGTGCCAGCAGTCTCCAAAACAGGGGCGCGAACACTGAAGCTTTCTTT
>TRBD1|TRBV6-1|TRBJ2-1|NA
CASSAGTGVNEQFF
TGTGCCAGCAGTGCCGGGACAGGGGTCAATGAGCAGTTCTTC
>NA|TRBV20-1|TRBJ2-2|many
CSAREPGPAFTGELFF
TGCAGTGCTAGAGAACCGGGTCCCGCTTTCACCGGGGAGCTGTTTTTT
>NA|TRBV9|TRBJ2-5|few
CASSVEARGPKETQYF
TGTGCCAGCAGCGTAGAAGCGAGAGGGCCGAAAGAGACCCAGTACTTC
>NA|TRBV20-1|TRBJ1-1|NA
CSAARWIRVSNAEAFF
TGCAGTGCCGCAAGGTGGATCAGGGTTTCGAACGCTGAAGCTTTCTTT
>NA|TRBV9|TRBJ2-7|many
CASSVDAGGAYEQYF
TGTGCCAGCAGCGTAGATGCAGGTGGGGCCTACGAGCAGTACTTC
>NA|TRBV7-3|TRBJ1-2|NA
CASSLELGTGIYGYTF
TGTGCCAGCAGCTTGGAGTTGGGAACAGGGATCTATGGCTACACCTTC
>NA|TRBV19|TRBJ2-1|few
CASSIGRGTSYNEQFF
TGTGCCAGTAGTATAGGCAGGGGAACTTCCTACAATGAGCAGTTCTTC
>TRBD2|TRBV7-8|TRBJ2-1|NA
CASSLAPGLAVNEQFF
TGTGCCAGCAGCTTAGCTCCGGGACTAGCGGTAAATGAGCAGTTCTTC
>NA|TRBV19|TRBJ1-6|NA
CASTATVIANSPPHF
TGTGCCAGTACCGCGACCGTGATCGCCAATTCACCCCCCCACTTT
>NA|TRBV11-2|TRBJ2-3|once
CASSPRVTDTQYF
TGTGCCAGCAGCCCACGAGTAACAGATACGCAGTATTTT
>NA|TRBV4-3|TRBJ2-2|NA
CASSQGGPDF
TGCGCCAGCAGCCAAGGTGGCCCCGATTTT
>NA|TRBV15|TRBJ2-7|NA
CATSRELGVYEQYF
TGTGCCACCAGCAGAGAACTAGGGGTCTACGAGCAGTACTTC
>NA|TRBV6-1|TRBJ1-1|NA
CASNRRTQKGLNTEAFF
TGTGCCAGCAATCGCCGGACGCAAAAGGGGCTGAACACTGAAGCTTTCTTT
>TRBD1|TRBV27|TRBJ1-2|NA
CASSLTARQGGSYGYTF
TGTGCCAGCAGCCTTACGGCTCGACAGGGGGGAAGCTATGGCTACACCTTC
>TRBD2|TRBV12-3/TRBV12-4|TRBJ2-3|NA
CASSTHNGLANDTQYF
TGTGCCAGCAGTACTCATAACGGACTAGCGAATGATACGCAGTATTTT
>NA|TRBV7-2|TRBJ2-7|many
CASSLGARNDYEQYF
TGTGCCAGCAGCTTAGGGGCCAGAAATGACTACGAGCAGTACTTC
>NA|TRBV2|TRBJ1-1|many
CASSARGGDTEAFF
TGTGCCAGCAGTGCGAGGGGCGGGGACACTGAAGCTTTCTTT
>NA|TRBV7-9|TRBJ2-7|few
CASSLGPRVGGGYEQYF
TGTGCCAGCAGCTTAGGGCCCCGAGTAGGGGGGGGCTACGAGCAGTACTTC
>NA|TRBV5-5|TRBJ1-1|many
CASSLAPFREREAFF
TGTGCCAGCAGCTTGGCCCCTTTTAGGGAACGTGAAGCTTTCTTT
>NA|TRBV6-2/TRBV6-3|TRBJ2-4|NA
CASSYDPASEPLF
TGTGCCAGCAGTTACGACCCGGCTAGCGAGCCGCTCTTC
>TRBD2|TRBV3-1|TRBJ2-2|few
CASSQDYGRGRSTGELFF
TGTGCCAGCAGCCAAGACTACGGCCGCGGGAGGTCCACCGGGGAGCTGTTTTTT
>NA|TRBV30|TRBJ1-1|many
CAWSVRQLNTEAFF
TGTGCCTGGAGTGTAAGGCAGTTGAACACTGAAGCTTTCTTT
>NA|TRBV5-4|TRBJ2-7|NA
CASSLDGGHSYEQYF
TGTGCCAGCAGCTTGGACGGGGGGCATTCCTACGAGCAGTACTTC
>NA|TRBV20-1|TRBJ2-5|few
CSARMTRFLLQETQYF
TGCAGTGCTAGGATGACTAGGTTTCTCCTACAAGAGACCCAGTACTTC
>TRBD1|TRBV27|TRBJ1-5|many
CASSPDRVSQPQHF
TGTGCCAGCAGTCCAGACAGGGTCAGTCAGCCCCAGCATTTT
>TRBD2|TRBV2|TRBJ2-7|many
CASMQPAGGSYEQYF
TGTGCCAGCATGCAACCAGCGGGAGGATCCTACGAGCAGTACTTC
>NA|TRBV6-4|TRBJ2-7|many
CASSNSGTPGEQYF
TGTGCCAGCAGTAACTCCGGGACACCCGGCGAGCAGTACTTC
>TRBD1|TRBV2|TRBJ2-1|many
CASGEEGQGAYNEQFF
TGTGCCAGCGGGGAAGAGGGACAGGGGGCCTACAATGAGCAGTTCTTC
>NA|TRBV28|TRBJ2-6|NA
CASTGGVLPGANVLTF
TGTGCCAGCACTGGAGGGGTTTTGCCTGGGGCCAACGTCCTGACTTTC
>NA|TRBV11-2|TRBJ2-2|NA
CASSFNSGPFPTGELFF
TGTGCCAGCAGCTTTAATAGCGGCCCCTTCCCCACCGGGGAGCTGTTTTTT
>TRBD1|TRBV24-1|TRBJ2-5|few
CATSAPRQGETQYF
TGTGCCACCTCCGCCCCTCGACAGGGAGAGACCCAGTACTTC